This T cell receptor beta chain was sequenced in a study of blood T cell repertoires in COVID-19. Background on the study: Samples came from the United States, Italy and Spain, spanning acute and convalescent COVID-19.

The repertoire was sequenced with immunoSEQ multiplex PCR; TCRdb's copy has only in-frame clones and lacks some. The data contain about 79,000 clones, around nine tenths of them singletons. This receptor was identified in a man in his 70s with active or convalescent COVID-19. Sequenced sample: peripheral blood.

The CDR3 bases are TGTGCCAGCTCACCATTGGGGCCAAATCAGCCCCAGCATTTT. It yields the protein CASSPLGPNQPQHF. V usage is TRBV18 and J usage is TRBJ1-5; D is possibly TRBD1 (5 bases). CDR3 size: 14 residues. Trimming shortened V by 2 bases and J by 4 bases, and 9 bases separated the two germline ends. Germline-derived CDR1 and CDR2 are KGHSH and LQKENI.